Each of the 31 T cell receptor beta chains below was sequenced from the same sample in a study of regulatory T cells in long-lasting Graves disease. Relying on iRepertoire HTBI primers and Arm-PCR of CDR3 regions, the team built TCR beta libraries. MiXCR, applied by TCRdb to the multiplex PCR reads, yields one record per CDR3 protein. This table has over 650,000 distinct CDR3 sequences, 25% to 35% appearing once. Noted time point: persistent/refractory GD, antithyroid drugs over 5 years with positive TRAb. Preparation of the TCR library used RNA extracted from PBMCs. Sample: peripheral blood mononuclear cells (PBMCs), taken when the disease was refractory, from a patient treated with antithyroid drugs. The receptors stem from a female donor with Graves disease.

This clonotype was picked up a small number of times. CDR3 nucleotides: TGCAGTGCTAGAAATCGGGACAGGAGCTATGGCTACACCTTC. Residues: CSARNRDRSYGYTF. This chain connects TRBV20-1 to TRBJ1-2, with 8 bases aligning to TRBD1. Unmatched junction bases numbered 6, after V lost 2 bases and J lost 4 bases. The CDR3 has 14 amino acids. Germline V gene data show CDR1 as DFQATT and CDR2 as SNEGSKA (reference sequence).

V and J are TRBV19 and TRBJ1-6, with D tentatively TRBD1 (6 bases). Per germline, CDR1 LNHDA and CDR2 SQIVND (reference sequence). The ends were cut back, 5 bases at V and 9 bases at J, with 17 bases in the middle. This CDR3 is built from 15 residues. Here the CDR3 DNA reads TGTGCCAGTAGTCCCCAAGCAGGGGTCGTTTCACCCCTCCACTTT. Translating gives CASSPQAGVVSPLHF.

This clonotype has ten or more counts. V and J are TRBV2 and TRBJ1-2, with no clear D. Trimming took off 6 bases at V and 0 bases at J, with 8 bases between the two ends. This CDR3 contains 13 residues. Germline lookup yields CDR1 SNHLY and CDR2 FYNNEI. The CDR3 bases are TGTGCCAGCAGAAGAGACGCTAACTATGGCTACACCTTC. Translated, it gives CASRRDANYGYTF.

This clonotype was found a few times. The CDR3 spells CSARSTTVAYEQYF. Here the CDR3 DNA reads TGCAGTGCTAGATCTACCACGGTAGCCTACGAGCAGTACTTC. The gene calls are TRBV20-1 and TRBJ2-7; D uncertain. Germline assignment: CDR1 DFQATT and CDR2 SNEGSKA (reference sequence). CDR3 length: 14 amino acids. V dropped 2 bases and J dropped 2 bases, with 13 bases sitting between them.

This clonotype appeared a few times. The chain joins TRBV3-1 to TRBJ2-7, with 12 bases lining up with TRBD2. CDR3 length: 16 amino acids. Looked up from germline, CDR1 is LGHDT and CDR2 is YNNKEL (reference sequence). The ends lost 3 bases at V and 4 bases at J; junction bases unmatched: 7. As DNA, the CDR3 is TGTGCCAGCAGCCAGTCAACTAGCGGGAGGAGGTACGAGCAGTACTTC. The encoded protein is CASSQSTSGRRYEQYF.

The V call is TRBV6-9, the J call TRBJ2-3, with TRBD2 identical over 9 bases. CDR3 size: 15 residues. CDR1 and CDR2 from the germline V gene are MNHGY and SVAAGI. V lost 3 bases, J lost 6 bases, and 7 bases stayed unmatched. CDR3 in amino acids: CASSYAGGPWDTQYF. Here the CDR3 DNA reads TGTGCCAGCAGTTACGCGGGAGGGCCCTGGGATACGCAGTATTTT.

This clonotype was seen at least ten times. The chain joins TRBV27 to TRBJ1-5; D uncertain. The CDR3 spans 14 residues. Looked up from germline, CDR1 is MNHEY and CDR2 is SMNVEV (reference sequence). V was pared by 7 bases and J by 2 bases, with 12 bases between. CDR3 sequence reads: CASTPRGGNQPQHF. The CDR3 region has the DNA TGTGCCAGCACTCCACGGGGTGGCAATCAGCCCCAGCATTTT.

As to this clonotype: An end of the junction differs from the germline gene, which may be a read error. The chain carries TRBV9 and TRBJ1-1; no definite D call. The CDR3 contains 13 residues. Germline-derived CDR1 and CDR2 are SGDLS and YYNGEE. CDR3 region: CASSVIQNTGAFF. CDR3 DNA: TGTGCCAGCAGCGTGATCCAGAACACTGGAGCTTTCTTT.

This clonotype was recorded many times. This sequence joins TRBV28 and TRBJ1-2; D is unresolved. Germline assignment: CDR1 MDHEN and CDR2 SYDVKM. V lost 2 bases and J 6 bases, leaving 13 bases between the germline ends. The CDR3 loop spans 14 amino acids. The CDR3 loop is CASSLDGTIDGYTF. CDR3 sequence (DNA): TGTGCCAGCAGTTTAGATGGCACGATAGATGGCTACACCTTC.

This clonotype was detected many times. The rearrangement links TRBV6-1 to TRBJ2-7; TRBD1 matches at 9 bases. The CDR3 consists of 14 residues. From germline, CDR1 is MNHNS and CDR2 SASEGT. V was pared by 8 bases and J by 3 bases, with 8 bases of the junction left unmatched. This CDR3 reads CASGTGGSGYEQYF. The CDR3 region has the DNA TGTGCCAGCGGTACAGGGGGCTCTGGCTACGAGCAGTACTTC.

The CDR3, as DNA: TGTGCCAGCAGCAACAAGCGGGACAACACGTACGAGCAGTACTTC. This gives the protein CASSNKRDNTYEQYF. The genes are TRBV13 and TRBJ2-7; D possibly corresponds to TRBD2 (7 bases). The CDR3 consists of 15 residues. The V gene lost 5 bases and the J gene lost 4 bases, with 18 bases spanning the gap. Germline CDR1 reads PRHDT; CDR2 reads FYEKMQ (reference sequence).

The V gene is TRBV5-5, the J gene TRBJ1-4; D may be TRBD1 (5 bases). The CDR3 covers 15 residues. Per germline, CDR1 SGHKS and CDR2 YYEKEE (reference sequence). V lost 4 bases and J 7 bases, leaving 17 bases between the germline ends. The chain's CDR3 is CASSGWTSLFEKLFF. The CDR3 DNA follows: TGTGCCAGCAGCGGTTGGACATCCCTTTTTGAAAAACTGTTTTTT. Together with reference TRBV5-5 and TRBJ1-4, the CDR3 gives the full variable domain: DAGVTQSPTHLIKTRGQQVTLRCSPISGHKSVSWYQQVLGQGPQFIFQYYEKEERGRGNFPDRFSARQFPNYSSELNVNALLLGDSALYLCASSGWTSLFEKLFFGSGTQLSVL.

The chain combines TRBV5-1 with TRBJ1-2; D uncertain. The CDR3 length is 13 residues. CDR1 and CDR2 (germline): SGHRS, YFSETQ. Trimming removed 7 bases from V and 1 base from J, with 11 bases in between. The CDR3 region is CASRRDYNYGYTF. The CDR3 region has the DNA TGCGCCAGCCGGAGAGACTATAACTATGGCTACACCTTC.

V usage is TRBV11-2 and J usage is TRBJ2-5; unclear D gene. In germline, CDR1 is SGHAT, CDR2 FQNNGV. V was clipped by 0 bases and J by 0 bases, with 5 bases between them. This CDR3 comprises 14 residues. DNA of the CDR3: TGTGCCAGCAGCTTAGATAGGGACCAAGAGACCCAGTACTTC. Protein sequence: CASSLDRDQETQYF.

In this sample, this clonotype turned up a few times. The V gene is TRBV3-1, the J gene TRBJ2-7, with no clear D. Germline CDR1 is LGHDT and CDR2 is YNNKEL (reference sequence). This CDR3 spans 12 amino acids. Deletions cut 3 bases from V and 2 bases from J, with 5 bases between. The CDR3 protein is CASSHGTYEQYF. In DNA form, the CDR3 reads TGTGCCAGCAGCCACGGTACCTACGAGCAGTACTTC.

This clonotype appeared a few times. The chain carries TRBV24-1 and TRBJ1-5; D is perhaps TRBD1 (5 bases). This CDR3 region has 18 residues. Trimming took 5 bases from V and 0 from J, leaving 19 bases between them. Germline CDR1 reads KGHDR; CDR2 reads SFDVKD. The CDR3 DNA sequence: TGTGCCACCAGTGCTCGTTCAGGACCTGGACATAGCAATCAGCCCCAGCATTTT. Encoded protein: CATSARSGPGHSNQPQHF.

This clonotype has more than one count but fewer than ten. The V gene is TRBV13, the J gene TRBJ2-7, with a weak D call TRBD2 (5 bases). From germline, CDR1 is PRHDT and CDR2 FYEKMQ (reference sequence). V gave up 5 bases and J gave up 5 bases, with 16 bases separating them. The CDR3 has 14 residues. Here the CDR3 reads CASSPGELAHEQYF. The CDR3 DNA reads TGTGCCAGCAGCCCCGGGGAATTGGCTCACGAGCAGTACTTC.

This clonotype was counted once. The chain recombines TRBV12-3 or TRBV12-4 with TRBJ2-3, with D uncertain. The V end was cut by 6 bases, the J end by 0 bases, with 7 bases between. The CDR3 has 13 residues. CDR3 nucleotide sequence: TGTGCCAGCAGCCCCAGTAGCACAGATACGCAGTATTTT. Translated, it gives CASSPSSTDTQYF.

This chain connects TRBV15 to TRBJ1-3; no reliable D call. V was cut by 0 bases and J by 1 base, with 7 bases left in between. Germline lookup yields CDR1 LNHNV and CDR2 YYDKDF (reference sequence). This CDR3 contains 15 residues. The CDR3: CATSREALSGNTIYF. Here the CDR3 DNA reads TGTGCCACCAGCAGAGAGGCATTATCTGGAAACACCATATATTTT. The full variable domain, with the rest looked up from reference TRBV15 and TRBJ1-3, is DAMVIQNPRYQVTQFGKPVTLSCSQTLNHNVMYWYQQKSSQAPKLLFHYYDKDFNNEADTPDNFQSRRPNTSFCFLDIRSPGLGDTAMYLCATSREALSGNTIYFGEGSWLTVV.

The chain uses TRBV19 and TRBJ1-2; a possible D gene is TRBD1 (6 bases). Trimming removed 9 bases at V and 4 bases at J, with 18 bases between. Germline V CDR1 and CDR2: LNHDA, SQIVND (reference sequence). The CDR3 runs 14 residues. In DNA, the CDR3 is TGTGCCAGCCGGGACACCCCTCTAACCTATGGCTACACCTTC. Residues: CASRDTPLTYGYTF.

The chain joins TRBV7-2 to TRBJ1-5; TRBD1 is a possible D gene (5 bases). The CDR3 runs 16 residues. Trimming removed 5 bases at V and 0 bases at J, with 14 bases between. Germline loops: CDR1 SGHTA, CDR2 FQGNSA. This CDR3 is CASSLSGAASNQPQHF. The CDR3 nucleotides read TGTGCCAGCAGCCTCTCCGGGGCAGCTAGCAATCAGCCCCAGCATTTT.

In this sample, this clonotype turned up many times. The V call is TRBV11-2, the J call TRBJ1-4; D call uncertain. This CDR3 contains 15 residues. Germline loops: CDR1 SGHAT, CDR2 FQNNGV. Trimming stripped 4 bases from V and 0 bases from J, with 9 bases between. CDR3 loop: CASSSYTATNEKLFF. The CDR3 DNA sequence: TGTGCCAGCAGCTCGTACACCGCAACTAATGAAAAACTGTTTTTT.

This clonotype was detected only a few times. The chain employs TRBV6-2 or TRBV6-3 and TRBJ1-5; tentative D call: TRBD1 (5 bases). The V gene lost 4 bases and the J gene lost 2 bases, with 12 bases spanning the gap. The CDR3 has 15 residues. Looked up from germline, CDR1 is MNHEY and CDR2 is SVGEGT. CDR3 sequence: CASSWDARRNQPQHF. CDR3 bases: TGTGCCAGCAGTTGGGACGCAAGGCGCAATCAGCCCCAGCATTTT.

This clonotype was seen a handful of times. The chain recombines TRBV25-1 with TRBJ1-2, with D perhaps TRBD1 (6 bases). V lost 5 bases to trimming and J lost 2 bases, with 15 bases between them. The CDR3 loop spans 15 amino acids. CDR1 and CDR2 from the germline V gene are MGHDK and SYGVNS. The CDR3 region is CASSSALQGNYGYTF. CDR3 in DNA: TGTGCCAGCAGTTCCGCTCTACAGGGAAACTATGGCTACACCTTC.

The CDR3 region is CAIPDREGGYTF. Written as DNA, the CDR3 is TGTGCCATCCCAGATAGGGAAGGTGGCTACACCTTC. The chain employs TRBV10-3 and TRBJ1-2; D not certain. The CDR3 extends over 12 amino acids. The V end lost 8 bases, the J end lost 7 bases, and 14 bases lay between the germline ends. Germline CDR1 ENHRY, CDR2 SYGVKD.

The chain couples TRBV6-5 to TRBJ2-7; TRBD1 agrees at 7 bases. CDR1 MNHEY and CDR2 SVGAGI come from the germline V gene. This CDR3 is built from 13 residues. V trimming: 4 bases; J trimming: 1 base; junction bases outside the gene matches: 1. The CDR3 here is CASSWGQSYEQYF. The DNA of the CDR3 is TGTGCCAGCAGTTGGGGACAGTCCTACGAGCAGTACTTC.

A few counts support this clonotype. This chain uses TRBV6-2 or TRBV6-3 with TRBJ1-4; no definite D call. CDR3 length equals 16 residues. Germline V gene sequence: CDR1 MNHEY, CDR2 SVGEGT. Trimming took off 2 bases at V and 1 base at J, with 11 bases between the two ends. The CDR3 nucleotides are TGTGCCAGCAGTTACAGCCCCGAAGGAACTAATGAAAAACTGTTTTTT. Protein: CASSYSPEGTNEKLFF.

This clonotype was picked up a small number of times. The gene calls are TRBV2 and TRBJ1-1; D gene ambiguous. The CDR3 runs 13 residues. V lost 2 bases and J 2 bases, leaving 6 bases between the germline ends. The germline V gene encodes CDR1 SNHLY and CDR2 FYNNEI. CDR3 nucleotide sequence: TGTGCCAGCAGTGAAACATACAACACTGAAGCTTTCTTT. It yields the protein CASSETYNTEAFF.

This clonotype appeared a few times. The rearrangement joins TRBV5-1 to TRBJ2-7; D gene uncertain. CDR1 SGHRS and CDR2 YFSETQ come from the germline V gene. The CDR3 runs to 13 residues. Between the trimmed V and J ends, which lost 3 bases and 5 bases, there was a span of 12 bases. The CDR3 is CASSSVMKDEQYF. In nucleotides, the CDR3 is TGCGCCAGCAGCTCAGTCATGAAGGACGAGCAGTACTTC.

This clonotype came up many times. V gene TRBV2 combines with J gene TRBJ1-1; D gene ambiguous. The CDR3 runs 13 residues. Trimming pared 5 bases from V and 1 base from J, leaving 8 bases between. Germline values: CDR1 SNHLY, CDR2 FYNNEI. CDR3 in amino acids: CASSPRGNTEAFF. The CDR3 coding sequence is TGTGCCAGCAGTCCTCGGGGGAACACTGAAGCTTTCTTT. The full variable domain, completed using reference TRBV2 and TRBJ1-1, is EPEVTQTPSHQVTQMGQEVILRCVPISNHLYFYWYRQILGQKVEFLVSFYNNEISEKSEIFDDQFSVERPDGSNFTLKIRSTKLEDSAMYFCASSPRGNTEAFFGQGTRLTVV.

This rearrangement joins TRBV20-1 to TRBJ2-2, with D unresolved. CDR3 length: 13 amino acids. The V and J ends lost 5 bases and 2 bases respectively, with 9 bases between them. In germline, CDR1 is DFQATT, CDR2 SNEGSKA (reference sequence). The CDR3 sequence: CSAASYNTGELFF. Here the CDR3 DNA reads TGCAGTGCTGCATCTTACAACACCGGGGAGCTGTTTTTT.